The text below deals with one T cell receptor (beta chain). How the authors handled the data: Estimation of nucleated cell counts relied on the amplification of reference gene primers. Profiling relied on immunoSEQ multiplex PCR, and the TCRdb table lists in-frame clones only, not all of them. V and J calls and clone size are given by that table; D and trimming were obtained from the DNA. This sample carries 150,000 to 250,000 clones, about 93% of them seen once, and the ten largest clones take roughly 0.76%. CDR1 and CDR2 (germline): MNHNS, SASEGT. This CDR3 spans 19 amino acids. J was trimmed by 5 bases and V by 2 bases; bases with no gene match: 13. The record originates from a study of blood T cell repertoires in COVID-19. In the study overall: Donors in the United States, Italy and Spain gave samples during acute or convalescent COVID-19. PBMCs, B-cell-depleted T cells, or T cells provided the cDNA or gDNA that made up the material.

The origin of this receptor is a man under 40 with COVID-19, enrolled during active disease. The genes are TRBV6-1 and TRBJ2-2, with 11 bases matching TRBD2. What was sequenced was peripheral blood. The CDR3 here is CASSETLYSGGAPTGELFF. CDR3 nucleotides: TGTGCCAGCAGTGAAACCTTATATAGCGGGGGGGCCCCAACCGGGGAGCTGTTTTTT.